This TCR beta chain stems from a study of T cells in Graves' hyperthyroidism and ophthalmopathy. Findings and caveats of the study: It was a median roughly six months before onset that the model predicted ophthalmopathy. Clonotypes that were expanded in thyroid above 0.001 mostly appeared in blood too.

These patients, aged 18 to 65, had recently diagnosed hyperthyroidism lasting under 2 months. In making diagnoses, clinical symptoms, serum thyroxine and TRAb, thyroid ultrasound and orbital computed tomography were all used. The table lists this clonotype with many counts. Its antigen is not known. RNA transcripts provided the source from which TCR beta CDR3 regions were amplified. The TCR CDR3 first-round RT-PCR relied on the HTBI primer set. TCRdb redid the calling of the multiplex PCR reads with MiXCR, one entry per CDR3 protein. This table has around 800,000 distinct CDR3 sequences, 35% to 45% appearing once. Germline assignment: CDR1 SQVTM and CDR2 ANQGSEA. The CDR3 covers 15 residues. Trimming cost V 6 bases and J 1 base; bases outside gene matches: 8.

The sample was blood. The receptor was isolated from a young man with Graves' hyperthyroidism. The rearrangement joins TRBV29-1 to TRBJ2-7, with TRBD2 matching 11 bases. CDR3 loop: CSVDLRLAGSYEQYF. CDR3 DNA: TGCAGCGTAGACTTGCGACTAGCGGGGTCCTACGAGCAGTACTTC.